The present T cell receptor (beta chain) was sequenced within a study of blood T cell repertoires in COVID-19. Participant age was roughly 18 to 90 years, and participants resided in fewer than 25 US areas. Participants were placed into cohorts based on the clinical history they reported. CDR1 and CDR2 (germline): MGHRA, YSYEKL. This CDR3 is built from 15 residues. V shed 0 bases and J shed 3 bases, with 9 bases lying between them. This table comes from immunoSEQ multiplex PCR, and its TCRdb copy is limited to in-frame clones, with some not included. The table lists approximately 260,000 clones, roughly 85% of them singletons.

V is TRBV4-1 and J is TRBJ1-3; D possibly corresponds to TRBD1 (6 bases). This TCR was sampled from a woman in her 50s who had been exposed to COVID-19. The sequenced sample was PBMCs or T cells enriched from blood (not recorded which). CDR3 DNA sequence: TGCGCCAGCAGCCAAGATCCAGGGGATGGAAACACCATATATTTT. Translated, it gives CASSQDPGDGNTIYF.